One and the same sample provided the 5 T cell receptor beta chains below, sequenced in a study of blood T cell repertoires in COVID-19. The protocol was immunoSEQ multiplex PCR, while the TCRdb copy is restricted to in-frame clones and leaves out a portion. The repertoire holds approximately 280,000 clones, with 65% to 90% as singletons. The sample comprised peripheral blood. Source of these receptors: a man over 45 with active or convalescent COVID-19.

V and J are TRBV3-1 (or the pseudogene TRBV3-2) and TRBJ2-5; 10 bases fit TRBD2. Trimming cost V 4 bases and J 0 bases; bases outside gene matches: 17. The CDR3 totals 20 residues. CDR1 is LGHDT and CDR2 is YNNKEL in the germline V gene (reference sequence). The chain's CDR3 is CASSPPGRSGRSFYQETQYF. The CDR3 DNA sequence: TGTGCCAGCAGCCCCCCTGGGCGTAGCGGGAGGTCGTTCTACCAAGAGACCCAGTACTTC.

The rearrangement joins TRBV5-1 to TRBJ2-7; maybe TRBD1 (5 bases). Germline CDR1 reads SGHRS; CDR2 reads YFSETQ. Trimming stripped 4 bases from V and 2 bases from J, with 16 bases between. This CDR3 region has 15 residues. CDR3 in DNA: TGCGCCAGCAGCCCAACCCCCGACAGCCCCTACGAGCAGTACTTC. This codes for CASSPTPDSPYEQYF.

Concerning this clone itself: Other DNA sequences in the sample encode the same CDR3. V is TRBV29-1 and J is TRBJ1-1; D is undetermined. Looked up from germline, CDR1 is SQVTM and CDR2 is ANQGSEA. With 7 bases removed from V and 1 base from J, the gap between germline ends came to 10 bases. CDR3 length: 12 amino acids. In nucleotides, the CDR3 is TGCAGCGCCCGCGGGAGGAACACTGAAGCTTTCTTT. Its translation is CSARGRNTEAFF. The variable domain in full, with the rest retrieved from reference TRBV29-1 and TRBJ1-1, is SAVISQKPSRDICQRGTSLTIQCQVDSQVTMMFWYRQQPGQSLTLIATANQGSEATYESGFVIDKFPISRPNLTFSTLTVSNMSPEDSSIYLCSARGRNTEAFFGQGTRLTVV.

The genes are TRBV9 and TRBJ2-1; no clear D gene. CDR1 SGDLS and CDR2 YYNGEE come from the germline V gene. The CDR3 is 13 amino acids. V gave up 2 bases and J gave up 5 bases, with 8 bases separating them. The CDR3 protein is CASSVRLNNEQFF. The CDR3 region has the DNA TGTGCCAGCAGCGTGAGACTTAACAATGAGCAGTTCTTC.

The chain couples TRBV9 to TRBJ2-6; unclear D gene. Germline values: CDR1 SGDLS, CDR2 YYNGEE. V was cut by 1 base and J by 2 bases, with 4 bases left in between. The CDR3 has 14 amino acids. CDR3 in amino acids: CASSVSAGANVLTF. The CDR3 DNA sequence: TGTGCCAGCAGCGTATCTGCTGGGGCCAACGTCCTGACTTTC.